These 9 T cell receptor beta chains came from one sample sequenced in a study of shared clonotypes between healthy human individuals. Some clones are missing from TCRdb's copy, which holds only in-frame ones; the method was immunoSEQ multiplex PCR. The data show hundreds of thousands of clones, less than 80% seen once. The sequencing sample was made of memory CD4+ T cells sorted from blood. Subset denoted: CD45RA-negative fraction. The receptors were sampled from a woman in her twenties or thirties in good health.

Written as DNA, the CDR3 is TGCAGCGTTGGAGGACAGGGGAACACTGAAGCTTTCTTT. The encoded protein is CSVGGQGNTEAFF. V is TRBV29-1 and J is TRBJ1-1; 8 bases fit TRBD1. The CDR3 is 13 residues long. The trim removed 4 bases at V and 1 base at J, leaving 2 bases unmatched. CDR1 and CDR2 from the germline V gene are SQVTM and ANQGSEA. Filled out from reference TRBV29-1 and TRBJ1-1, the complete variable domain reads SAVISQKPSRDICQRGTSLTIQCQVDSQVTMMFWYRQQPGQSLTLIATANQGSEATYESGFVIDKFPISRPNLTFSTLTVSNMSPEDSSIYLCSVGGQGNTEAFFGQGTRLTVV.

The chain links TRBV18 to TRBJ2-7; tentatively, D is TRBD1 or TRBD2 (5 bases each). This CDR3 region has 15 residues. Germline V gene sequence: CDR1 KGHSH, CDR2 LQKENI. Trimming pared 3 bases from V and 1 base from J, leaving 13 bases between. As DNA, the CDR3 is TGTGCCAGCTCACCCCGGGACCTCAAATCCTACGAGCAGTACTTC. It encodes CASSPRDLKSYEQYF.

CDR3 in amino acids: CASSLGRVWRQPQHF. CDR3 in DNA: TGTGCCAGCAGCTTGGGTAGGGTTTGGAGGCAGCCCCAGCATTTT. The chain has TRBV4-2 and TRBJ1-5; D unclear. V lost 5 bases, J lost 7 bases, and 18 bases lay in between. The CDR3 is made up of 15 amino acids. Germline CDR1 is LGHNA and CDR2 is YNFKEQ.

The J gene is TRBJ1-5, the V gene TRBV5-1; D call uncertain. V was shortened by 0 bases and J by 5 bases, with 6 bases between the two germline ends. Germline CDR1 reads SGHRS; CDR2 reads YFSETQ. The length of the CDR3 is 13 residues. The CDR3 spells CASSLVPDQPQHF. For the CDR3, the DNA is TGCGCCAGCAGCTTGGTTCCAGATCAGCCCCAGCATTTT.

This clone appeared a few times. The chain joins TRBV11-1 to TRBJ1-2, with D possibly TRBD1 on 6 matching bases. The CDR3 extends over 13 amino acids. Trimming pared 5 bases from V and 6 bases from J, leaving 13 bases between. Germline CDR1 and CDR2: SGHAT and FQDESV (reference sequence). This chain's CDR3 is CASSHRTDNGYTF. The CDR3 coding sequence is TGTGCCAGCAGCCACCGGACAGATAATGGCTACACCTTC. The full variable domain, completed using reference TRBV11-1 and TRBJ1-2, is EAEVAQSPRYKITEKSQAVAFWCDPISGHATLYWYRQILGQGPELLVQFQDESVVDDSQLPKDRFSAERLKGVDSTLKIQPAELGDSAMYLCASSHRTDNGYTFGSGTRLTVV.

This clone was found a few times. In the same sample, other DNA sequences code for this CDR3. This chain links TRBV28 with TRBJ1-2; D ambiguous. This CDR3 contains 14 residues. CDR1 MDHEN and CDR2 SYDVKM come from the germline V gene. The ends were cut back, 6 bases at V and 0 bases at J, with 11 bases in the middle. The CDR3 DNA is TGTGCCAGCAGCAGCCGGGAACCTAACTATGGCTACACCTTC. This translates into CASSSREPNYGYTF.

The V gene is TRBV18, the J gene TRBJ1-3; D call uncertain. V lost 4 bases and J 0 bases, leaving 13 bases between the germline ends. The CDR3 covers 16 residues. Germline CDR1 is KGHSH and CDR2 is LQKENI. Here the CDR3 DNA reads TGTGCCAGCTCACTCTTACCAGCGAGCTCTGGAAACACCATATATTTT. Translation gives CASSLLPASSGNTIYF.

The rearrangement joins TRBV7-2 to TRBJ1-3, with 9 positions matching TRBD1. The V and J ends lost 5 bases and 3 bases, in that order; junction bases with no gene match: 5. Germline V CDR1 and CDR2: SGHTA, FQGNSA. This CDR3 comprises 15 residues. CDR3 DNA sequence: TGTGCCAGCAGCCCACGGACAGGGGTTGGAAACACCATATATTTT. This translates into CASSPRTGVGNTIYF.

With respect to this clone: This likely traces to a read error, being one base from a far larger clone. The V and J genes are TRBV28 and TRBJ1-2; no clear D gene. Trimming shortened V by 6 bases and J by 5 bases, and 10 bases separated the two germline ends. Germline V gene data show CDR1 as MDHEN and CDR2 as SYDVKM. The CDR3 totals 12 residues. CDR3 nucleotide sequence: TGTGCCAGCAGCCGACTGGATTATGGCTACACCTTC. Translation gives CASSRLDYGYTF.